Listed here are 2 T cell receptor beta chains from one sample, sequenced in a study of molecular identifiers for immune sequencing clone quantification (dated by TCRdb to the late 2010s). The library was made by PCR. The run used an Illumina HiSeq 4000. Using fastp at Q25 and MiXCR, TCRdb reprocessed the public reads and kept productive beta chains. Identical CDR3 proteins give one entry, which carries the most common genes and DNA. The sample table records about 63,000 distinct CDR3 sequences; around 19% of these occur just once. The ten largest clones take up over 1.1% of the sample. Sequencing was done on a sample of naive CD8+ T cells from blood, with Jurkat cell RNA spiked in. Read against the paper, the sample's cell subset or site label means: FACS-sorted CD8+CD4-CCR7+CD45RA+ naive T cells. All receptors come from a human donor in good health. Some libraries in this study had Jurkat cell RNA spiked in.

By share, this clonotype counts as medium-sized. The gene calls are TRBV29-1 and TRBJ2-3; 8 bases map to TRBD1. CDR3 size: 14 residues. Trimming took 7 bases from V and 1 from J; bases not matched to a gene: 7. Germline V gene data show CDR1 as SQVTM and CDR2 as ANQGSEA. The CDR3 DNA sequence: TGCAGCGCCGACAGGGGCGAGGGCACAGATACGCAGTATTTT. This codes for CSADRGEGTDTQYF.

This clonotype was observed at least ten times. The rearrangement links TRBV20-1 to TRBJ2-2; 7 nucleotides align to TRBD2. The V and J ends lost 6 bases and 5 bases, in that order; junction bases with no gene match: 12. Germline CDR1 DFQATT, CDR2 SNEGSKA (reference sequence). The CDR3 extends over 15 amino acids. CDR3 loop: CSARVRDYGTGELFF. In DNA, the CDR3 is TGCAGTGCCCGAGTCCGGGACTACGGGACCGGGGAGCTGTTTTTT.